The sequence of this T cell receptor beta chain was determined in a study of shared clonotypes between healthy human individuals. At least ten counts were recorded for this clone. No antigen is known for it. This same CDR3 is encoded by further DNA sequences in the sample. TCRdb's copy holds only in-frame clones and misses some; the assay was immunoSEQ multiplex PCR. The data hold some 1 million clones, with about 74% observed a single time. Between the trimmed V and J ends, which lost 1 base and 6 bases, there was a span of 11 bases. Germline V gene data show CDR1 as SGHTA and CDR2 as FQGNSA. CDR3 size: 14 residues. General study results and limits: In general, naive subsets displayed greater estimated richness than memory subsets did.

V is TRBV7-2 and J is TRBJ2-3; no reliable D call. The TCR comes from a man aged 18 to 29 in good health. The sample was memory CD4+ T cells sorted from blood. Subset indicated: CD45RA-negative fraction. DNA for the CDR3: TGTGCCAGCAGCTTAGTCTCTAGTAGTGATACGCAGTATTTT. This gives the protein CASSLVSSSDTQYF. The full variable domain, in which reference TRBV7-2 and TRBJ2-3 provide the parts outside the CDR3, is GAGVSQSPSNKVTEKGKDVELRCDPISGHTALYWYRQSLGQGLEFLIYFQGNSAPDKSGLPSDRFSAERTGGSVSTLTIQRTQQEDSAVYLCASSLVSSSDTQYFGPGTRLTVL.